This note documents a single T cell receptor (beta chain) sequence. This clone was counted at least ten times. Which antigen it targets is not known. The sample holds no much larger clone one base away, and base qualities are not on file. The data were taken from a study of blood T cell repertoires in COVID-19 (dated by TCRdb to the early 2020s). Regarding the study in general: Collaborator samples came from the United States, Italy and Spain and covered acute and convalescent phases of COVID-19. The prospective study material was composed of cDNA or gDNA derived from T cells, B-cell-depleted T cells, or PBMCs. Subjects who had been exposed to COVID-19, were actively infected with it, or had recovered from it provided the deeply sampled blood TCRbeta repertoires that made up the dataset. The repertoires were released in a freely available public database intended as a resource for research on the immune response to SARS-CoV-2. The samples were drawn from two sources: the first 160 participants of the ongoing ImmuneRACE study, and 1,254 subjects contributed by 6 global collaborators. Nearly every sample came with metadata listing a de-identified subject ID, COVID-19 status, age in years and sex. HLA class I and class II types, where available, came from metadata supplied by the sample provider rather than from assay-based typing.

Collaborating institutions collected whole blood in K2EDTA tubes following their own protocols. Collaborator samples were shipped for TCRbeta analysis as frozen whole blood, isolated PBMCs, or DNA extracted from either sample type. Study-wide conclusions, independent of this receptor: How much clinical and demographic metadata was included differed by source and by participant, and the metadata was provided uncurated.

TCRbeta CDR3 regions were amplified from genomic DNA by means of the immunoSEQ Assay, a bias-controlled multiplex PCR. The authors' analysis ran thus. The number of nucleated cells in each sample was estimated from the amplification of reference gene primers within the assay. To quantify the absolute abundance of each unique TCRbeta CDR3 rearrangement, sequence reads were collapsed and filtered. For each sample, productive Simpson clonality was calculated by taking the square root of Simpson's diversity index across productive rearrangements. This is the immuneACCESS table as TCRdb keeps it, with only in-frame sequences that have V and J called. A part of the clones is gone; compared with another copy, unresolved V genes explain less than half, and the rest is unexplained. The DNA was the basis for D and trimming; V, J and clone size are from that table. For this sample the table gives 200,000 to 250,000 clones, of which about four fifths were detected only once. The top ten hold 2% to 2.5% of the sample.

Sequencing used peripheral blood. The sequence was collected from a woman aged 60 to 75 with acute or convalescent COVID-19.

The nucleotides read TGTGCCAGCAGCCAAGATTTGACTAGCGACCAAGAGACCCAGTACTTC. Its protein reads: CASSQDLTSDQETQYF. The rearrangement combines TRBV3-1 (or the pseudogene TRBV3-2) with TRBJ2-5; 8 of the junction bases match TRBD2. Ends trimmed: V by 0 bases, J by 0 bases; bases unmatched to a gene: 3. From a lookup of the germline V gene (reference sequence), CDR1 and CDR2 are LGHDT and YNNKEL. The CDR3 measures 16 amino acids from cysteine to phenylalanine. Just CDR3 DNA is preserved here, 48 bases in frame from base 1.